These 31 T cell receptor beta chains came from one sample sequenced in a study of blood T cell repertoires in COVID-19. Assay: immunoSEQ multiplex PCR; the TCRdb copy retains only in-frame clones and omits some. The sample carries 70,000 or so clones, around 89% recorded once. The sequencing input was peripheral blood. The receptor source for this set is a human donor in a cohort sampled during active COVID-19.

The rearrangement links TRBV27 to TRBJ2-1; TRBD2 is a possible D gene (5 bases). The CDR3 covers 15 residues. V gave up 5 bases and J gave up 2 bases, with 13 bases separating them. CDR1 is MNHEY, CDR2 SMNVEV, per germline (reference sequence). The CDR3 coding sequence is TGTGCCAGCAGTCCGGGGAGAGGGACCTACAATGAGCAGTTCTTC. Protein product: CASSPGRGTYNEQFF.

This chain joins TRBV29-1 and TRBJ1-5, with 12 bases aligning to TRBD1. With V trimmed by 4 bases and J by 2 bases, 12 bases remained unmatched. Per the germline V gene, CDR1 is SQVTM and CDR2 is ANQGSEA. There are 18 residues in the CDR3. The CDR3 DNA is TGCAGCGTTGCTTGCGGGACAGGGGGCGAAAGAGGCAATCAGCCCCAGCATTTT. It codes for CSVACGTGGERGNQPQHF. Combining the CDR3 with reference TRBV29-1 and TRBJ1-5 gives the whole variable domain SAVISQKPSRDICQRGTSLTIQCQVDSQVTMMFWYRQQPGQSLTLIATANQGSEATYESGFVIDKFPISRPNLTFSTLTVSNMSPEDSSIYLCSVACGTGGERGNQPQHFGDGTRLSIL.

This clone was recorded once. This rearrangement joins TRBV11-2 to TRBJ2-7, with 9 bases that match TRBD2. Germline trimming cut 4 bases from V and 0 bases from J; bases unmatched to any gene: 4. This CDR3 region has 15 residues. Germline V gene sequence: CDR1 SGHAT, CDR2 FQNNGV. CDR3 loop: CASSSLAGSSYEQYF. Here the CDR3 DNA reads TGTGCCAGCAGCTCTCTAGCGGGGAGCTCCTACGAGCAGTACTTC.

The gene calls are TRBV18 and TRBJ1-1, with 7 positions matching TRBD1. CDR1 is KGHSH and CDR2 is LQKENI in the germline V gene. The CDR3 is 13 amino acids. With V trimmed by 5 bases and J by 4 bases, 4 bases remained unmatched. The CDR3 nucleotides are TGTGCCAGCTCATCCGGGACAGCCACTGAAGCTTTCTTT. It specifies CASSSGTATEAFF.

The chain links TRBV28 to TRBJ2-1; D unresolved. With 4 bases removed from V and 0 bases from J, the gap between germline ends came to 13 bases. CDR3 size: 16 residues. Germline CDR1 and CDR2: MDHEN and SYDVKM. The CDR3 DNA is TGTGCCAGCAGTTCGTTTACCTCAGGCTCCTACAATGAGCAGTTCTTC. Translated, it gives CASSSFTSGSYNEQFF. Combining the CDR3 with reference TRBV28 and TRBJ2-1 gives the whole variable domain DVKVTQSSRYLVKRTGEKVFLECVQDMDHENMFWYRQDPGLGLRLIYFSYDVKMKEKGDIPEGYSVSREKKERFSLILESASTNQTSMYLCASSSFTSGSYNEQFFGPGTRLTVL.

This clone has just a few counts. This chain uses TRBV10-3 with TRBJ1-5; tentative D call: TRBD1 (6 bases). CDR3 length: 14 residues. Germline loops: CDR1 ENHRY, CDR2 SYGVKD. V lost 6 bases to trimming and J lost 3 bases, with 12 bases between them. Here the CDR3 DNA reads TGTGCCATCAGCCCCGACAGGATCAATCAGCCCCAGCATTTT. Protein sequence: CAISPDRINQPQHF.

The chain couples TRBV6-5 to TRBJ1-2, with TRBD1 matching over 10 bases. Germline loops: CDR1 MNHEY, CDR2 SVGAGI. The CDR3 runs 14 residues. V was pared by 5 bases and J by 7 bases, with 7 bases of the junction left unmatched. The CDR3 nucleotides are TGTGCCAGCAGTCCCAGGACAGGGGGATCTGGCTACACCTTC. This sequence encodes CASSPRTGGSGYTF.

The chain couples TRBV5-1 to TRBJ2-3; no definite D call. The CDR3 runs to 12 residues. V lost 3 bases, J lost 2 bases, and 4 bases lay in between. From germline, CDR1 is SGHRS and CDR2 YFSETQ. The CDR3 here is CASSSPTDTQYF. The CDR3 bases are TGCGCCAGCAGCTCTCCCACAGATACGCAGTATTTT.

This clone was seen only once. This chain joins TRBV7-9 and TRBJ1-3; TRBD1 agrees at 8 bases. The V segment lost 3 bases and the J segment 4 bases; nucleotides outside the gene matches: 2. CDR1 and CDR2 from the germline V gene are SEHNR and FQNEAQ (reference sequence). This CDR3 spans 14 amino acids. CDR3 in DNA: TGTGCCAGCAGCTTTTGGACAGGGGGAAACACCATATATTTT. Amino acid sequence: CASSFWTGGNTIYF.

The chain recombines TRBV19 with TRBJ1-3; 7 bases match TRBD1. The CDR3 spans 13 residues. V was pared by 5 bases and J by 8 bases, with 6 bases of the junction left unmatched. Looked up from germline, CDR1 is LNHDA and CDR2 is SQIVND (reference sequence). This chain's CDR3 is CASSLRDRDTIYF. CDR3 DNA: TGTGCCAGTAGTCTCCGGGACAGAGACACCATATATTTT. The whole variable domain, remainder taken from reference TRBV19 and TRBJ1-3, is DGGITQSPKYLFRKEGQNVTLSCEQNLNHDAMYWYRQDPGQGLRLIYYSQIVNDFQKGDIAEGYSVSREKKESFPLTVTSAQKNPTAFYLCASSLRDRDTIYFGEGSWLTVV.

The CDR3 reads CASSQSSRETQYF. The CDR3 DNA reads as TGTGCCAGCTCCCAATCAAGCCGGGAGACCCAGTACTTC. The V gene is TRBV18, the J gene TRBJ2-5; D unresolved. This CDR3 has 13 residues. Germline V CDR1 and CDR2: KGHSH, LQKENI. V lost 6 bases to trimming and J lost 5 bases, with 13 bases between them.

The rearrangement joins TRBV12-2 to TRBJ1-6; TRBD1 is the table's D call and was not checked against the DNA. TRBV12-2 is assigned pseudogene status. The CDR3 covers 14 residues. CDR3 in DNA: TGTGCAAGTCGCTTAGGGGGCAGGGGTTCACCCCTCCACTTT. Translating it yields CASRLGGRGSPLHF.

This chain uses TRBV19 with TRBJ1-2, with TRBD1 matching 12 bases. Germline V gives CDR1 LNHDA, CDR2 SQIVND (reference sequence). Unmatched junction bases numbered 11, after V lost 4 bases and J lost 2 bases. The CDR3 covers 18 residues. Here the CDR3 reads CASSTGGDRGLLNYGYTF. In DNA form, the CDR3 reads TGTGCCAGTAGTACGGGAGGGGACAGGGGGCTACTCAACTATGGCTACACCTTC.

The chain is built from TRBV5-1 and TRBJ1-1; a weak D match, TRBD1 (5 bases). V was shortened by 5 bases and J by 5 bases, with 10 bases between the two germline ends. Germline V gene lookup returns CDR1 SGHRS and CDR2 YFSETQ. This CDR3 is built from 12 residues. CDR3 protein: CASRQGGTEAFF. CDR3 DNA: TGCGCCAGCAGGCAGGGTGGGACTGAAGCTTTCTTT.

The rearrangement uses TRBV5-5 and TRBJ1-2; D gene unclear. The CDR3 has 16 amino acids. The germline V gene has CDR1 SGHKS and CDR2 YYEKEE (reference sequence). V lost 0 bases to trimming and J lost 0 bases, with 12 bases between them. The CDR3 DNA follows: TGTGCCAGCAGCTTGGTGTCCTCTTCTACTAACTATGGCTACACCTTC. It codes for CASSLVSSSTNYGYTF.

This chain joins TRBV27 and TRBJ1-6, with D tentatively TRBD1 (5 bases). The CDR3 has 15 residues. Germline V gene sequence: CDR1 MNHEY, CDR2 SMNVEV (reference sequence). Trimming removed 5 bases from V and 7 bases from J, with 15 bases in between. CDR3 loop: CASSPLGQGNSPLHF. In DNA form, the CDR3 reads TGTGCCAGCAGTCCCCTGGGCCAGGGCAATTCACCCCTCCACTTT.

This chain links TRBV19 with TRBJ2-5, with D uncertain. Trimming pared 1 base from V and 5 bases from J, leaving 8 bases between. The CDR3 consists of 13 residues. Germline V CDR1 and CDR2: LNHDA, SQIVND (reference sequence). CDR3 sequence (DNA): TGTGCCAGTAGTATAGCCGGGTGGGAGACCCAGTACTTC. It specifies CASSIAGWETQYF. The full variable domain, rest sourced from reference TRBV19 and TRBJ2-5, is DGGITQSPKYLFRKEGQNVTLSCEQNLNHDAMYWYRQDPGQGLRLIYYSQIVNDFQKGDIAEGYSVSREKKESFPLTVTSAQKNPTAFYLCASSIAGWETQYFGPGTRLLVL.

In this sample, this clone turned up a few times. The rearrangement joins TRBV2 to TRBJ2-2, with 12 nucleotides matching TRBD1. Per the germline V gene, CDR1 is SNHLY and CDR2 is FYNNEI. The CDR3 contains 15 residues. V lost 4 bases, J lost 7 bases, and 4 bases stayed unmatched. The CDR3 nucleotides read TGTGCCAGCAGTGGGGGACAGGGGGCTAGCGGGGAGCTGTTTTTT. It translates to CASSGGQGASGELFF.

J is TRBJ2-1 and V is TRBV5-1, with TRBD2 matching 12 bases. With V trimmed by 3 bases and J by 9 bases, 10 bases remained unmatched. The CDR3 extends over 16 amino acids. The germline CDR1 and CDR2 sequences are SGHRS and YFSETQ. The CDR3 reads CASSWPLAGGAGEQFF. The CDR3 bases are TGCGCCAGCAGCTGGCCTCTAGCGGGAGGGGCGGGTGAGCAGTTCTTC.

This clone was recorded only once. This chain joins TRBV29-1 and TRBJ1-2; a possible D gene is TRBD1 (6 bases). The CDR3 length is 12 residues. Trimming cost V 5 bases and J 8 bases, with 15 bases left between them. Germline loops: CDR1 SQVTM, CDR2 ANQGSEA. CDR3 in DNA: TGCAGCGTTCTCCTGCACAGGGACGGCTACACCTTC. Its translation is CSVLLHRDGYTF.

The rearrangement uses TRBV5-1 and TRBJ2-6, with no clear D. Per the germline V gene, CDR1 is SGHRS and CDR2 is YFSETQ. Trimming removed 0 bases at V and 0 bases at J, with 4 bases between. This CDR3 region has 15 residues. The CDR3 is CASSLVISGANVLTF. CDR3 nucleotides: TGCGCCAGCAGCTTGGTTATCTCTGGGGCCAACGTCCTGACTTTC.

The chain uses TRBV28 and TRBJ2-5; 9 bases fit TRBD1. The V and J ends lost 5 bases and 5 bases, in that order; junction bases with no gene match: 9. This CDR3 is built from 15 residues. Germline loops: CDR1 MDHEN, CDR2 SYDVKM. Here the CDR3 reads CASSDNRGRTETQYF. CDR3 in DNA: TGTGCCAGCAGTGATAACAGGGGGCGTACGGAGACCCAGTACTTC.

The chain is built from TRBV5-4 and TRBJ2-1, with TRBD2 as a possible D gene (5 bases). The CDR3 has 14 amino acids. The V gene lost 2 bases and the J gene lost 3 bases, with 9 bases spanning the gap. CDR1 SGHNT and CDR2 YYREEE come from the germline V gene (reference sequence). The CDR3 here is CASSFSRGYNEQFF. The CDR3 nucleotides read TGTGCCAGCAGCTTTTCTCGGGGCTACAATGAGCAGTTCTTC. Filled out from reference TRBV5-4 and TRBJ2-1, the complete variable domain reads ETGVTQSPTHLIKTRGQQVTLRCSSQSGHNTVSWYQQALGQGPQFIFQYYREEENGRGNFPPRFSGLQFPNYSSELNVNALELDDSALYLCASSFSRGYNEQFFGPGTRLTVL.

In regard to this clone: Other DNA sequences in this specimen translate into the identical CDR3. The chain recombines TRBV9 with TRBJ2-1; no definite D call. CDR1 and CDR2 from the germline V gene are SGDLS and YYNGEE. CDR3 length: 15 amino acids. V dropped 2 bases and J dropped 0 bases, with 9 bases sitting between them. The CDR3 coding sequence is TGTGCCAGCAGCGTTAGGAGTGACTCCTACAATGAGCAGTTCTTC. It specifies CASSVRSDSYNEQFF.

The rearrangement uses TRBV15 and TRBJ2-7; 7 bases agree with TRBD1. CDR1 and CDR2 (germline): LNHNV, YYDKDF (reference sequence). Germline trimming cut 1 base from V and 6 bases from J; bases unmatched to any gene: 6. The CDR3 length is 14 residues. The CDR3 loop is CATSRGGTVSEQYF. The CDR3 nucleotides are TGTGCCACCAGCAGAGGGGGGACAGTAAGCGAGCAGTACTTC.

This clone was counted a few times. The V gene is TRBV5-4, the J gene TRBJ2-5; TRBD2 aligns across 8 bases. V was pared by 4 bases and J by 1 base, with 12 bases of the junction left unmatched. Per the germline V gene, CDR1 is SGHNT and CDR2 is YYREEE (reference sequence). CDR3 length: 17 amino acids. The CDR3, as DNA: TGTGCCAGCAGCACCTTAACTAGCGGATTTTTCCAAGAGACCCAGTACTTC. Translation gives CASSTLTSGFFQETQYF. Full variable domain (missing parts from reference TRBV5-4 and TRBJ2-5): ETGVTQSPTHLIKTRGQQVTLRCSSQSGHNTVSWYQQALGQGPQFIFQYYREEENGRGNFPPRFSGLQFPNYSSELNVNALELDDSALYLCASSTLTSGFFQETQYFGPGTRLLVL.

J is TRBJ2-7 and V is TRBV2, with D possibly matching TRBD2 (6 bases). V was trimmed by 3 bases and J by 3 bases, leaving 18 bases between them. The CDR3 sequence is 16 residues long. Germline-derived CDR1 and CDR2 are SNHLY and FYNNEI. CDR3 in DNA: TGTGCCAGCAGTGATCTAGCCCCTCGGGAGTACTACGAGCAGTACTTC. Its protein is CASSDLAPREYYEQYF.

The genes are TRBV6-5 and TRBJ2-7; 7 bases map to TRBD1. J gave up 4 bases and V 7 bases, and 7 bases lay outside the gene matches. Looked up from germline, CDR1 is MNHEY and CDR2 is SVGAGI. This CDR3 region has 13 residues. The chain's CDR3 is CASKPGQRYEQYF. In nucleotides, the CDR3 is TGTGCCAGCAAGCCGGGACAGAGGTACGAGCAGTACTTC.

This clone was seen only once. The chain is built from TRBV28 and TRBJ1-2, with TRBD1 identical over 7 bases. The germline V gene encodes CDR1 MDHEN and CDR2 SYDVKM. This CDR3 comprises 16 residues. Germline trimming cut 6 bases from V and 2 bases from J; bases unmatched to any gene: 12. The CDR3 DNA reads TGTGCCAGCAGCCGAACGCCAGAGGGGGCGAACTATGGCTACACCTTC. Translating gives CASSRTPEGANYGYTF.

J is TRBJ2-2 and V is TRBV11-2, with TRBD2 matching 10 bases. This CDR3 has 18 amino acids. Germline V gives CDR1 SGHAT, CDR2 FQNNGV. V trimming: 4 bases; J trimming: 1 base; junction bases outside the gene matches: 9. The CDR3 loop is CASSYRGPSGRNTGELFF. The CDR3 bases are TGTGCCAGCAGCTACCGAGGCCCTAGCGGGAGGAACACCGGGGAGCTGTTTTTT.

This chain connects TRBV24-1 to TRBJ2-3; D unclear. Germline CDR1 reads KGHDR; CDR2 reads SFDVKD. V lost 2 bases and J 6 bases, leaving 20 bases between the germline ends. This CDR3 spans 17 amino acids. The CDR3 sequence: CATSDSGGQLSEDTQYF. The CDR3 DNA sequence: TGTGCCACCAGTGATTCCGGTGGGCAGTTGTCTGAGGATACGCAGTATTTT.